This TCR beta chain appears in the sequencing data of a study of cytomegalovirus exposure and HLA in healthy donors. About the research overall: Falling in the Caucasian-associated ancestry cluster were 80% to 90% of some 400 genotyped donors. Study-wide points: What TCR beta sequences reportedly achieved was accurate prediction of HLA-A and HLA-B alleles in most subjects. TRBV6-2, TRBV6-3 and some other V segments were excluded as indistinguishable.

This clone was seen only once. As yet, its antigen is unknown. One end of the junction fails to match germline, which may point to a read error. PCR used 60 Vbeta primers and 13 Jbeta primers. Assay used: immunoSEQ multiplex PCR; TCRdb lists only in-frame clones, some missing. The table has over 150,000 clones, over 70% seen once. This CDR3 region has 14 residues. The V gene's germline CDR1 is SSHAT and CDR2 FNYEAQ (reference sequence). The sequence was collected from a woman aged 25 to 39 in good health and CMV-seropositive. J is TRBJ2-5 and V is TRBV7-7; TRBD1 matches 8 bases. The sequencing sample was made of PBMCs. The CDR3 reads CASSFGQGQETQYF. In DNA, the CDR3 is TGTGCTAGCAGCTTCGGACAGGGACAAGAGACCCAGTACTTC.